One and the same sample provided the 29 T cell receptor beta chains below, sequenced in a study of cytomegalovirus exposure and HLA in healthy donors. The PCR used 60 Vbeta and 13 Jbeta primers. Assay used: immunoSEQ multiplex PCR; TCRdb lists only in-frame clones, some missing. The sample lists roughly 140,000 clones, less than 9.5% occurring once. The sample comprised PBMCs. The receptors come from a male donor in good health and CMV-seronegative.

This clone appeared a few times. The chain has TRBV30 and TRBJ2-7; the match to TRBD2 covers 9 bases. The germline V gene has CDR1 GTSNPN and CDR2 SVGIG (reference sequence). The CDR3 has 15 amino acids. V shed 1 base and J 1 base; nucleotides not matched to a gene: 5. Written as DNA, the CDR3 is TGTGCCTGGAGTGGGGGCGGGAGGGTGTCCTACGAGCAGTACTTC. This codes for CAWSGGGRVSYEQYF. Based on the CDR3 plus reference TRBV30 and TRBJ2-7, the full variable domain is SQTIHQWPATLVQPVGSPLSLECTVEGTSNPNLYWYRQAAGRGLQLLFYSVGIGQISSEVPQNLSASRPQDRQFILSSKKLLLSDSGFYLCAWSGGGRVSYEQYFGPGTRLTVT.

The chain combines TRBV5-1 with TRBJ2-6; 8 bases align to TRBD1. This CDR3 spans 18 amino acids. Germline-derived CDR1 and CDR2 are SGHRS and YFSETQ. J lost 0 bases, V lost 7 bases, and 12 bases had no gene match. Here the CDR3 DNA reads TGCGCCAGCGGTATTTCCGGGACAGGCTCCTCTGGGGCCAACGTCCTGACTTTC. As protein: CASGISGTGSSGANVLTF.

The chain combines TRBV9 with TRBJ1-4; D is unclear. The CDR3 is 15 residues long. V gave up 0 bases and J gave up 8 bases, with 14 bases separating them. Germline-derived CDR1 and CDR2 are SGDLS and YYNGEE. CDR3 residues: CASSVGSGVGEKLFF. The DNA for the CDR3 is TGTGCCAGCAGCGTAGGTAGCGGGGTGGGAGAAAAACTGTTTTTT.

This clone was seen only a few times. The chain uses TRBV5-4 and TRBJ2-5; 8 nucleotides match TRBD1. The CDR3 is made up of 14 amino acids. Germline CDR1 and CDR2: SGHNT and YYREEE (reference sequence). The V and J ends lost 3 bases and 5 bases, in that order; junction bases with no gene match: 6. CDR3 sequence (DNA): TGTGCCAGCAGCTCCGCGGACAGGGTGGAGACCCAGTACTTC. This sequence encodes CASSSADRVETQYF.

This chain joins TRBV7-3 and TRBJ1-2; TRBD1 agrees at 8 bases. J lost 11 bases, V lost 5 bases, and 7 bases had no gene match. The CDR3 length is 12 residues. Germline loops: CDR1 SGHTA, CDR2 FQGTGA. The CDR3 loop reads CASSRQGSHYTF. DNA for the CDR3: TGTGCCAGCAGCCGACAGGGGTCCCATTACACCTTC.

This sequence joins TRBV4-1 and TRBJ2-1, with TRBD2 matching over 10 bases. The CDR3 runs 15 residues. V lost 4 bases to trimming and J lost 10 bases; unmatched junction nucleotides: 10. Germline lookup yields CDR1 MGHRA and CDR2 YSYEKL. This CDR3 is CASSRAGTSVVEQFF. The CDR3 DNA reads TGCGCCAGCAGCCGAGCCGGGACTAGCGTCGTCGAGCAGTTCTTC.

The CDR3 nucleotides read TGTGCCAGCAGTTCTCCCCAGGGGGGTGCGGTTGAAGCTTTCTTT. It is translated as CASSSPQGGAVEAFF. The chain joins TRBV27 to TRBJ1-1; 7 bases align to TRBD1. CDR3 length equals 15 residues. V dropped 4 bases and J dropped 7; count of bases not matched to a gene: 12. In germline, CDR1 is MNHEY, CDR2 SMNVEV (reference sequence).

V is TRBV13 and J is TRBJ2-5; TRBD1 aligns across 8 bases. Germline V CDR1 and CDR2: PRHDT, FYEKMQ (reference sequence). V dropped 2 bases and J dropped 4; count of bases not matched to a gene: 3. CDR3 length equals 14 residues. CDR3 region: CASSLRQGSETQYF. CDR3 nucleotides: TGTGCCAGCAGCTTAAGACAGGGGTCAGAGACCCAGTACTTC.

The chain uses TRBV2 and TRBJ1-1; 8 bases line up with TRBD1. The CDR3 runs 13 residues. The V segment lost 5 bases and the J segment 4 bases; nucleotides outside the gene matches: 3. In germline, CDR1 is SNHLY, CDR2 FYNNEI. The CDR3 DNA reads TGTGCCAGCAGTCGACAGGGGAGCACTGAAGCTTTCTTT. This translates into CASSRQGSTEAFF.

This clone was seen more than once but under ten times. This sequence joins TRBV5-1 and TRBJ2-1; D is undetermined. V lost 0 bases and J 0 bases, leaving 7 bases between the germline ends. The CDR3 has 15 amino acids. Per germline, CDR1 SGHRS and CDR2 YFSETQ. CDR3 in amino acids: CASSLVKSSYNEQFF. The CDR3 DNA reads TGCGCCAGCAGCTTGGTGAAGAGCTCCTACAATGAGCAGTTCTTC.

This clone was seen only a few times. V and J are TRBV30 and TRBJ2-1; weak D call: TRBD2 (5 bases). The germline V and J ends were trimmed by 8 bases and 0 bases, with 11 bases remaining between them. The CDR3 spans 13 residues. Germline V gene sequence: CDR1 GTSNPN, CDR2 SVGIG (reference sequence). As DNA, the CDR3 is TGTGCCCGCGGACTCCACTCCTACAATGAGCAGTTCTTC. This translates into CARGLHSYNEQFF.

J is TRBJ1-6 and V is TRBV5-6, with unresolved D. Per the germline V gene, CDR1 is SGHDT and CDR2 is YYEEEE. This CDR3 has 15 amino acids. The ends were cut back, 2 bases at V and 0 bases at J, with 6 bases in the middle. The CDR3 DNA follows: TGTGCCAGCAGCTTCGGGAGCTCCTATAATTCACCCCTCCACTTT. This encodes CASSFGSSYNSPLHF.

A remark on this clone: One junction end does not reproduce the germline sequence, and a read error may be involved. V gene TRBV2 combines with J gene TRBJ2-1; TRBD2 is a possible D gene (6 bases). The V gene's germline CDR1 is SNHLY and CDR2 FYNNEI. This CDR3 has 15 amino acids. In DNA, the CDR3 is TGTGCCAGCGAAGGGGCGGGGAGCTCCTACAATGGGCAGTTCTTC. The encoded protein is CASEGAGSSYNGQFF.

The J gene is TRBJ2-2, the V gene TRBV11-3; 11 bases line up with TRBD2. The germline CDR1 and CDR2 sequences are SGHNT and YENEEA. The CDR3 is 15 residues long. Unmatched junction bases numbered 3, after V lost 6 bases and J lost 3 bases. The CDR3 sequence is CASSWGLADTGELFF. Here the CDR3 DNA reads TGTGCCAGCAGTTGGGGACTAGCGGACACCGGGGAGCTGTTTTTT.

The chain employs TRBV15 and TRBJ2-1, with TRBD1 as a possible D gene (6 bases). Germline V gene data show CDR1 as LNHNV and CDR2 as YYDKDF (reference sequence). V was trimmed by 3 bases and J by 8 bases, leaving 17 bases between them. The CDR3 spans 15 residues. CDR3 sequence (DNA): TGTGCCACCAGCAGGCGGTTGGGGGCCGGGGATGAGCAGTTCTTC. It yields the protein CATSRRLGAGDEQFF.

A few counts support this clone. The chain combines TRBV5-4 with TRBJ2-7; 11 bases align to TRBD2. V lost 0 bases and J lost 5; bases outside the gene matches: 4. Germline CDR1 SGHNT, CDR2 YYREEE (reference sequence). The CDR3 runs 15 residues. The CDR3 DNA follows: TGTGCCAGCAGCTTGGGACTAGCGGGATCTAACGAGCAGTACTTC. Its protein is CASSLGLAGSNEQYF.

This clone occurred once. In DNA form, the CDR3 reads TGTGCCAGCAGTTTACCATGGCCTGAAAATGAGCAGTTCTTC. It yields the protein CASSLPWPENEQFF. The V and J genes are TRBV28 and TRBJ2-1, with D uncertain. The CDR3 runs to 14 residues. The V end lost 2 bases, the J end lost 7 bases, and 12 bases lay between the germline ends. CDR1 and CDR2 from the germline V gene are MDHEN and SYDVKM. The full variable domain, with the rest looked up from reference TRBV28 and TRBJ2-1, is DVKVTQSSRYLVKRTGEKVFLECVQDMDHENMFWYRQDPGLGLRLIYFSYDVKMKEKGDIPEGYSVSREKKERFSLILESASTNQTSMYLCASSLPWPENEQFFGPGTRLTVL.

The sample holds a few counts of this clone. The rearrangement links TRBV5-4 to TRBJ2-7; 9 positions match TRBD1. Germline values: CDR1 SGHNT, CDR2 YYREEE (reference sequence). The CDR3 has 17 amino acids. After removal of 5 bases from V and 5 bases from J, the junction contained 17 bases not matched to a gene. CDR3 sequence (DNA): TGTGCCAGCAGTCACGCTCGAGGGACAGGGATTCGAGACGAGCAGTACTTC. Translated: CASSHARGTGIRDEQYF.

This clone came up a few times. The chain employs TRBV27 and TRBJ2-5; no clear D. The V and J ends lost 0 bases and 5 bases respectively, with 10 bases between them. The CDR3 is 14 amino acids. The germline CDR1 and CDR2 sequences are MNHEY and SMNVEV (reference sequence). In DNA form, the CDR3 reads TGTGCCAGCAGTTTATCATTTGATGCGGAGACCCAGTACTTC. Its translation: CASSLSFDAETQYF.

V usage is TRBV5-8 and J usage is TRBJ2-3; 9 bases match TRBD1. This CDR3 has 16 residues. Per the germline V gene, CDR1 is SGHTS and CDR2 is YDEGEE. Unmatched junction bases numbered 3, after V lost 0 bases and J lost 1 base. For the CDR3, the DNA is TGTGCCAGCAGCTTGGGATGGACAGGGGGCACAGATACGCAGTATTTT. Translating gives CASSLGWTGGTDTQYF.

The rearrangement joins TRBV29-1 to TRBJ2-5, with D possibly TRBD1 on 6 matching bases. CDR1 and CDR2 (germline): SQVTM, ANQGSEA. The V end lost 6 bases, the J end lost 3 bases, and 11 bases lay between the germline ends. This CDR3 region has 12 residues. DNA for the CDR3: TGCAGCGTGCTGGACAGTAAAGAGACCCAGTACTTC. Its translation: CSVLDSKETQYF. Full variable domain (rest looked up from reference TRBV29-1 and TRBJ2-5): SAVISQKPSRDICQRGTSLTIQCQVDSQVTMMFWYRQQPGQSLTLIATANQGSEATYESGFVIDKFPISRPNLTFSTLTVSNMSPEDSSIYLCSVLDSKETQYFGPGTRLLVL.

This rearrangement joins TRBV5-4 to TRBJ2-7; 8 bases fit TRBD2. Germline lookup yields CDR1 SGHNT and CDR2 YYREEE (reference sequence). The CDR3 is 14 amino acids. After removal of 0 bases from V and 3 bases from J, the junction contained 2 bases not matched to a gene. The CDR3 sequence: CASSLAGTSYEQYF. Here the CDR3 DNA reads TGTGCCAGCAGCTTGGCCGGGACTAGCTACGAGCAGTACTTC. Full variable domain (rest looked up from reference TRBV5-4 and TRBJ2-7): ETGVTQSPTHLIKTRGQQVTLRCSSQSGHNTVSWYQQALGQGPQFIFQYYREEENGRGNFPPRFSGLQFPNYSSELNVNALELDDSALYLCASSLAGTSYEQYFGPGTRLTVT.

This clone was counted a few times. The chain combines TRBV7-2 with TRBJ2-1, with D tentatively TRBD2 (5 bases). The CDR3 sequence is 16 residues long. The germline gives CDR1 SGHTA, CDR2 FQGNSA. The V end was cut by 2 bases, the J end by 6 bases, with 17 bases between. The chain's CDR3 is CASSLNPASRRNEQFF. The CDR3 coding sequence is TGTGCCAGCAGCTTAAATCCGGCTAGCCGTCGCAATGAGCAGTTCTTC.

This clone was detected only a few times. J is TRBJ2-2 and V is TRBV7-3; possible D gene TRBD2, 5 bases. Germline V gene data show CDR1 as SGHTA and CDR2 as FQGTGA. V was trimmed by 4 bases and J by 8 bases, leaving 11 bases between them. The CDR3 runs 13 residues. The CDR3 DNA reads as TGTGCCAGCAGCTCCATACTAGATGGGGAGCTGTTTTTT. Translating it yields CASSSILDGELFF.

This clone was seen only a few times. This CDR3 reads CASSVALAGVYEQFF. CDR3 nucleotides: TGTGCCAGCAGCGTAGCGCTAGCGGGAGTCTATGAGCAGTTCTTC. The chain is built from TRBV9 and TRBJ2-1, with 10 bases lining up with TRBD2. The V segment lost 0 bases and the J segment 8 bases; nucleotides outside the gene matches: 5. In germline, CDR1 is SGDLS, CDR2 YYNGEE. This CDR3 contains 15 residues.

V and J are TRBV5-6 and TRBJ1-5, with D possibly matching TRBD1 (5 bases). V dropped 0 bases and J dropped 9 bases, with 13 bases sitting between them. Per germline, CDR1 SGHDT and CDR2 YYEEEE. The CDR3 length is 14 residues. For the CDR3, the DNA is TGTGCCAGCAGCTTGGGCCAGGGCTCGGCGCCCCAGCATTTT. Translation: CASSLGQGSAPQHF.

The chain has TRBV28 and TRBJ2-5; possible D gene TRBD2, 6 bases. The CDR3 consists of 14 residues. The germline V and J ends were trimmed by 7 bases and 5 bases, with 17 bases remaining between them. From germline, CDR1 is MDHEN and CDR2 SYDVKM. This CDR3 reads CASTNGGGGETQYF. The CDR3 DNA follows: TGTGCCAGCACCAACGGGGGTGGAGGGGAGACCCAGTACTTC.

J is TRBJ2-2 and V is TRBV5-1; D is ambiguous. Between the trimmed V and J ends, which lost 1 base and 4 bases, there was a span of 11 bases. The CDR3 covers 15 residues. Germline-derived CDR1 and CDR2 are SGHRS and YFSETQ. The CDR3 reads CASSLIPEVTGELFF. CDR3 sequence (DNA): TGCGCCAGCAGCTTGATCCCAGAAGTCACCGGGGAGCTGTTTTTT.

A few counts support this clone. The chain couples TRBV7-2 to TRBJ2-7; TRBD2 agrees at 14 bases. This CDR3 spans 17 amino acids. Germline CDR1 reads SGHTA; CDR2 reads FQGNSA. The trim removed 3 bases at V and 2 bases at J, leaving 6 bases unmatched. DNA of the CDR3: TGTGCCAGCAGCTTCGGACTAGCGGGGGGTCTTACCTACGAGCAGTACTTC. It encodes CASSFGLAGGLTYEQYF.